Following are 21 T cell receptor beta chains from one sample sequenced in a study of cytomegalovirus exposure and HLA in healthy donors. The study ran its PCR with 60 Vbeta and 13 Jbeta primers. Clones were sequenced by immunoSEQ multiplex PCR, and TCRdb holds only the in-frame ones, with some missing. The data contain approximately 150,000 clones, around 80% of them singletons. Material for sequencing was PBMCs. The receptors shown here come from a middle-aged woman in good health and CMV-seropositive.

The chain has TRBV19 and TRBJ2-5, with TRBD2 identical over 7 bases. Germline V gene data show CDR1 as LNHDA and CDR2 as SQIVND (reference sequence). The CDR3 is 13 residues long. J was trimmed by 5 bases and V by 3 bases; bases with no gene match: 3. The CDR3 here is CASSIGREETQYF. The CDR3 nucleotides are TGTGCCAGTAGTATTGGGCGGGAGGAGACCCAGTACTTC.

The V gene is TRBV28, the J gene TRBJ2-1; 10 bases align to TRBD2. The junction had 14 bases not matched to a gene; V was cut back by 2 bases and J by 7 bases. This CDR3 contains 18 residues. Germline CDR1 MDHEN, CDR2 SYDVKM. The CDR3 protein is CASSLSLAGVGGENEQFF. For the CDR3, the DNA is TGTGCCAGCAGTTTAAGTCTAGCGGGAGTGGGGGGGGAGAATGAGCAGTTCTTC.

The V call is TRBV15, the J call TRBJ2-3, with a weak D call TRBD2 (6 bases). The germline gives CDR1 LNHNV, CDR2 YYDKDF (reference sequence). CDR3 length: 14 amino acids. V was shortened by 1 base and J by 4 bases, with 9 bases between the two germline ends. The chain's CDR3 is CATSRGREADTQYF. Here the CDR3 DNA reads TGTGCCACCAGCAGAGGCAGGGAGGCAGATACGCAGTATTTT.

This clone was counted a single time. The CDR3 is CASSTTGAGRYGYTF. Written as DNA, the CDR3 is TGTGCCAGCAGCACGACAGGCGCCGGCAGGTATGGCTACACCTTC. The V and J genes are TRBV27 and TRBJ1-2, with TRBD1 as a possible D gene (6 bases). The CDR3 loop spans 15 amino acids. Trimming cost V 6 bases and J 5 bases, with 19 bases left between them. Looked up from germline, CDR1 is MNHEY and CDR2 is SMNVEV (reference sequence).

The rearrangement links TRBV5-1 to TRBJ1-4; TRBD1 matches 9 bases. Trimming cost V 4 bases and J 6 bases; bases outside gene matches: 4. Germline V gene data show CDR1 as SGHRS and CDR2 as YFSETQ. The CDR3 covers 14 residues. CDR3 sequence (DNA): TGCGCCAGCAGCAGGACAGGGGACTATGAAAAACTGTTTTTT. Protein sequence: CASSRTGDYEKLFF.

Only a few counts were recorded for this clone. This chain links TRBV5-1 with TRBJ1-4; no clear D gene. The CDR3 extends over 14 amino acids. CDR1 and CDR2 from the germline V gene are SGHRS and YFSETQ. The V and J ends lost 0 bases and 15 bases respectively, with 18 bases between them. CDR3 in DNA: TGCGCCAGCAGCTTGGCCACCTCGAATACTGACTTGTTTTTT. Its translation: CASSLATSNTDLFF.

The CDR3 region is CASSLGTSGSDTQYF. CDR3 bases: TGTGCCAGCAGCCTCGGGACTAGCGGATCAGATACGCAGTATTTT. This chain connects TRBV2 to TRBJ2-3; 11 bases are shared with TRBD2. V lost 6 bases to trimming and J lost 4 bases; unmatched junction nucleotides: 6. The CDR3 loop spans 15 amino acids. Germline V gives CDR1 SNHLY, CDR2 FYNNEI.

The CDR3 reads CASSLEGGAGNTIYF. In DNA, the CDR3 is TGTGCCAGCAGCTTAGAGGGGGGGGCTGGAAACACCATATATTTT. V and J are TRBV7-8 and TRBJ1-3, with D possibly TRBD1 on 6 matching bases. The CDR3 is made up of 15 amino acids. V dropped 1 base and J dropped 2 bases, with 9 bases sitting between them. Looked up from germline, CDR1 is SGHVS and CDR2 is FQNEAQ.

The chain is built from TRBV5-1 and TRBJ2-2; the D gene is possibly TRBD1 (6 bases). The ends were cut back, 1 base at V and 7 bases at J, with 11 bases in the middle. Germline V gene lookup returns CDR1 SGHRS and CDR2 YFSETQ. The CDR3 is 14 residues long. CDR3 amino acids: CASSLKGVNGELFF. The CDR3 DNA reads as TGCGCCAGCAGCTTGAAGGGGGTTAACGGGGAGCTGTTTTTT.

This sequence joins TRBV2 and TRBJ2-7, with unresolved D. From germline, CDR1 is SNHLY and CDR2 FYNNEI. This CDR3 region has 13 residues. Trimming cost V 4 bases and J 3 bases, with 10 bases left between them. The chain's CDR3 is CASSAVGRYEQYF. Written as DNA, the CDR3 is TGTGCCAGCAGTGCTGTGGGCCGCTACGAGCAGTACTTC.

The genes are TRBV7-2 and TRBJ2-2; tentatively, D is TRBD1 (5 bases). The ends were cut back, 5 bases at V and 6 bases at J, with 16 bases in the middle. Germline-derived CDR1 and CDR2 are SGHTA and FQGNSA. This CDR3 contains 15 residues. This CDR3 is CASSQLSGYAGELFF. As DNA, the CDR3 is TGTGCCAGCAGCCAATTATCAGGGTACGCCGGGGAGCTGTTTTTT.

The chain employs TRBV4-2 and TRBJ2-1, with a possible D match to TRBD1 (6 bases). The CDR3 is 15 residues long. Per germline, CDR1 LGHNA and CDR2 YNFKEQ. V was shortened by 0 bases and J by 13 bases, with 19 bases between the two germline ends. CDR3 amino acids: CASSQDWGQQETQFF. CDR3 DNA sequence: TGTGCCAGCAGCCAAGATTGGGGACAACAAGAGACCCAGTTCTTC.

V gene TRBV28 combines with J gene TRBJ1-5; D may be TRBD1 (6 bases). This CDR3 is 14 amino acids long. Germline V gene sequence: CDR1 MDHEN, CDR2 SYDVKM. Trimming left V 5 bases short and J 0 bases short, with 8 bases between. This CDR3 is CASSGQYSNQPQHF. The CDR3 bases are TGTGCCAGCAGTGGACAGTATAGCAATCAGCCCCAGCATTTT. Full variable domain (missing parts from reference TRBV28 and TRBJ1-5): DVKVTQSSRYLVKRTGEKVFLECVQDMDHENMFWYRQDPGLGLRLIYFSYDVKMKEKGDIPEGYSVSREKKERFSLILESASTNQTSMYLCASSGQYSNQPQHFGDGTRLSIL.

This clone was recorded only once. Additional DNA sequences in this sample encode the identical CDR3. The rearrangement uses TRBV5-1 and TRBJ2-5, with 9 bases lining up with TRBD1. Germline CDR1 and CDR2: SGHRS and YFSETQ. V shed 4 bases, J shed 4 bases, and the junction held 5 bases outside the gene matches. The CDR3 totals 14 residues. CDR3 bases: TGCGCCAGCAGCCCTGGACAGGGGAGAGAGACCCAGTACTTC. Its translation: CASSPGQGRETQYF. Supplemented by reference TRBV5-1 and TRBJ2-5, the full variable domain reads KAGVTQTPRYLIKTRGQQVTLSCSPISGHRSVSWYQQTPGQGLQFLFEYFSETQRNKGNFPGRFSGRQFSNSRSEMNVSTLELGDSALYLCASSPGQGRETQYFGPGTRLLVL.

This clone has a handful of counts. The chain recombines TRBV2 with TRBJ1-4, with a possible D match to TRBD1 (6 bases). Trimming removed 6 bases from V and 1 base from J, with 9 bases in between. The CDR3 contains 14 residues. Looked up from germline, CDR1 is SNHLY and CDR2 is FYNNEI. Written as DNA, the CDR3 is TGTGCCAGCAGCATACAGGGAACTAATGAAAAACTGTTTTTT. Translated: CASSIQGTNEKLFF.

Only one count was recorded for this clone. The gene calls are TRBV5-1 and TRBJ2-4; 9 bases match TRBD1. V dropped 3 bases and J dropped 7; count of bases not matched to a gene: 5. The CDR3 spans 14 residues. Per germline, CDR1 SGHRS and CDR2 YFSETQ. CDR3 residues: CASSSDRGRNIQYF. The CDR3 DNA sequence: TGCGCCAGCAGCTCGGACAGGGGTAGGAACATTCAGTACTTC. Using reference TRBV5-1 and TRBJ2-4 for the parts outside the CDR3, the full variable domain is KAGVTQTPRYLIKTRGQQVTLSCSPISGHRSVSWYQQTPGQGLQFLFEYFSETQRNKGNFPGRFSGRQFSNSRSEMNVSTLELGDSALYLCASSSDRGRNIQYFGAGTRLSVL.

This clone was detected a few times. CDR3 region: CASSLTSGVTNEQFF. Here the CDR3 DNA reads TGTGCCAGCAGTTTGACTAGCGGGGTAACCAATGAGCAGTTCTTC. This chain joins TRBV6-1 and TRBJ2-1; 11 nucleotides match TRBD2. The CDR3 is 15 residues long. Germline-derived CDR1 and CDR2 are MNHNS and SASEGT. Trimming took 5 bases from V and 6 from J; bases not matched to a gene: 6.

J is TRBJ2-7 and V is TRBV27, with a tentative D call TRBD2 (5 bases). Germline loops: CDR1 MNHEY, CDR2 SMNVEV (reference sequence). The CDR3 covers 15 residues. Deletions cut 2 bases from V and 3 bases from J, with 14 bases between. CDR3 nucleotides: TGTGCCAGCAGTTTAGGACTTAGGGCTGGCTACGAGCAGTACTTC. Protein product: CASSLGLRAGYEQYF.

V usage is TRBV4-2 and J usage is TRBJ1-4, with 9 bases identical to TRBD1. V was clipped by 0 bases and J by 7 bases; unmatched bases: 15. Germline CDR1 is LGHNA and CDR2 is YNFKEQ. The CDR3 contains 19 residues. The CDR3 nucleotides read TGTGCCAGCAGCCAAGATACCCTGACAGGGGGGGGATTGAGTGAAAAACTGTTTTTT. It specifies CASSQDTLTGGGLSEKLFF.

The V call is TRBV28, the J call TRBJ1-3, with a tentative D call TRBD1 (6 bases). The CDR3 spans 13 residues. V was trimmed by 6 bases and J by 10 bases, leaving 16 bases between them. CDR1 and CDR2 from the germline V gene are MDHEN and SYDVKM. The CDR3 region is CASSNRDLDTIYF. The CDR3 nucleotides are TGTGCCAGCAGCAACAGGGATCTCGATACCATATATTTT.

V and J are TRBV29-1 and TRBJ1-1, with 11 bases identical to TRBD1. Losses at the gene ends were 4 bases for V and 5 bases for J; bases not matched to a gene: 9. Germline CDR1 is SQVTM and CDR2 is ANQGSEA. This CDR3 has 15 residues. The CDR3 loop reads CSVAPDRGRGTEAFF. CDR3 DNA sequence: TGCAGCGTTGCCCCGGACAGGGGGCGAGGGACTGAAGCTTTCTTT.